The rows below give T cell receptor beta chains drawn from one sample of a study of T cells in Graves' hyperthyroidism and ophthalmopathy. TCRdb reprocessed the multiplex PCR reads via MiXCR and lists one record per CDR3 protein. The table has some 600,000 distinct CDR3 sequences, approximately 15% seen once. The sample was blood. The source is a woman aged 25-40 years with Graves' hyperthyroidism that later progressed to Graves' ophthalmopathy. The CDR3 runs from the conserved cysteine through the conserved F or W. Fields, in order: V gene, J gene, CDR3 length, D gene, clone size, CDR3 protein, CDR3 DNA. A D gene is named only where the DNA matches it firmly. Size values are once, few and many counts, or a class for expanded clones, and some rows have none.

>TRBV19|TRBJ1-1|16|-|many
CASSIAGTLDGTEAFF
TGTGCCAGTAGTATAGCGGGGACGCTTGATGGGACTGAAGCTTTCTTT
>TRBV29-1|TRBJ2-1|12|-|-
CSVEEGLGEQFF
TGCAGCGTTGAAGAGGGGTTGGGGGAGCAGTTCTTC
>TRBV4-3|TRBJ1-3|18|-|once
CASSQDPLDVPSGNTIYF
TGCGCCAGCAGCCAAGATCCCTTAGACGTCCCCTCTGGAAACACCATATATTTT
>TRBV12-3/TRBV12-4|TRBJ2-3|13|TRBD1|-
CASSRDRADTQYF
TGTGCCAGCAGTCGAGACAGGGCAGATACGCAGTATTTT
>TRBV7-2|TRBJ1-2|15|-|many
CASSLGVGMVYGYTF
TGTGCCAGCAGCTTAGGCGTAGGGATGGTCTATGGCTACACCTTC
>TRBV7-7|TRBJ2-3|15|TRBD2|many
CASGEGAGWTDTQYF
TGTGCTAGCGGGGAAGGAGCGGGATGGACAGATACGCAGTATTTT
>TRBV27|TRBJ1-6|15|-|-
CASSYERRSNSPLHF
TGTGCCAGCAGTTATGAGAGACGTTCAAATTCACCCCTCCACTTT
>TRBV7-2|TRBJ2-1|17|TRBD2|many
CASSLALGLAGLSEQFF
TGTGCCAGCAGCTTAGCTCTAGGACTAGCGGGATTGAGTGAGCAGTTCTTC
>TRBV18|TRBJ2-7|13|-|few
CASFGPPIYEQYF
TGTGCCAGCTTCGGACCCCCGATCTACGAGCAGTACTTC
>TRBV28|TRBJ2-7|13|TRBD1|many
CASREQGSYEQYF
TGTGCCAGCAGAGAACAGGGGTCCTACGAGCAGTACTTC
>TRBV10-3|TRBJ2-7|15|TRBD1|-
CAISDSGQGFYEQYF
TGTGCCATCAGTGATTCGGGACAGGGGTTCTACGAGCAGTACTTC
>TRBV29-1|TRBJ1-1|14|TRBD1|many
CSAQTGTANTEAFF
TGCAGCGCCCAAACCGGGACAGCGAACACTGAAGCTTTCTTT
>TRBV18|TRBJ1-2|13|-|many
CASSPEDVYGYTF
TGTGCCAGCTCACCGGAAGATGTCTATGGCTACACCTTC
>TRBV6-5|TRBJ2-7|15|-|few
CASSYQGEGSYEQYF
TGTGCCAGCAGTTACCAGGGAGAGGGCTCCTACGAGCAGTACTTC
>TRBV19|TRBJ2-3|16|TRBD2|few
CASTPTRAGATDTQYF
TGTGCCAGTACCCCCACTAGGGCGGGAGCTACAGATACGCAGTATTTT
>TRBV30|TRBJ2-5|13|-|-
CAWNPGGGGTQYF
TGTGCCTGGAACCCAGGAGGGGGGGGGACCCAGTACTTC
>TRBV11-2|TRBJ1-2|16|TRBD1|many
CASSKSRTGGVDGYTF
TGTGCCAGCAGCAAGTCCAGGACAGGTGGGGTTGATGGCTACACCTTC
>TRBV6-1|TRBJ2-7|17|TRBD1|-
CASRTGTGGFFWLEQYF
TGTGCCAGCCGTACCGGGACAGGGGGCTTTTTTTGGCTCGAGCAGTACTTC
>TRBV11-2|TRBJ2-2|13|-|many
CASTRPGTGELFF
TGTGCCAGCACGAGGCCAGGGACCGGGGAGCTGTTTTTT
>TRBV6-1|TRBJ1-1|12|TRBD1|-
CASSFRQGEAFF
TGTGCCAGCAGTTTCCGACAGGGGGAGGCTTTCTTT
>TRBV11-3|TRBJ2-3|14|-|many
CASSLDGTTDTQYF
TGTGCCAGCAGCTTGGACGGAACTACAGATACGCAGTATTTT
>TRBV30|TRBJ1-2|13|-|-
CAWSRNGAEGYTF
TGTGCCTGGAGTCGTAACGGGGCCGAGGGCTACACCTTC
>TRBV11-2|TRBJ1-1|14|TRBD1|many
CASSLDRASTEAFF
TGTGCCAGCAGCCTGGACAGGGCGTCCACTGAAGCTTTCTTT
>TRBV7-2|TRBJ2-3|17|-|many
CASSLSTPGRGTDTQYF
TGTGCCAGCAGCTTATCGACCCCCGGAAGGGGCACAGATACGCAGTATTTT
>TRBV6-2/TRBV6-3|TRBJ2-2|15|-|-
CASSYVILGTGELLF
TGTGCCAGCAGTTACGTGATCCTCGGCACCGGGGAGCTGCTTTTT
>TRBV28|TRBJ2-7|15|-|-
CASSLGQTNLYEQYF
TGTGCCAGCAGTTTAGGACAGACGAATCTCTACGAGCAGTACTTC
>TRBV24-1|TRBJ2-3|14|-|many
CAARQGSSPDTQYF
TGTGCCGCTCGGCAGGGGAGTTCACCAGATACGCAGTATTTT
>TRBV5-1|TRBJ1-1|15|TRBD1|many
CASNTGGQANTEAFF
TGCGCCAGCAACACAGGGGGCCAGGCGAACACTGAAGCTTTCTTT
>TRBV12-3/TRBV12-4|TRBJ2-1|16|-|many
CASSPRLRGSYNEQFF
TGTGCCAGCAGTCCTAGGCTTCGGGGCTCCTACAATGAGCAGTTCTTC
>TRBV11-2|TRBJ2-2|13|-|many
CASSTRGTGELFF
TGTGCCAGCAGCACCCGCGGGACCGGGGAGCTGTTTTTT
>TRBV11-2|TRBJ1-1|16|-|-
CASSSIDRPGNTEAFF
TGTGCCAGCAGCTCTATAGACCGTCCGGGGAACACTGAAGCTTTCTTT
>TRBV3-1|TRBJ2-3|14|-|many
CASSRDHGRDTQYF
TGTGCCAGCAGCCGGGACCATGGTCGGGATACGCAGTATTTT
>TRBV6-2/TRBV6-3|TRBJ2-1|12|-|many
CASSSFGHEQFF
TGTGCCAGCAGTTCTTTCGGGCATGAGCAGTTCTTC